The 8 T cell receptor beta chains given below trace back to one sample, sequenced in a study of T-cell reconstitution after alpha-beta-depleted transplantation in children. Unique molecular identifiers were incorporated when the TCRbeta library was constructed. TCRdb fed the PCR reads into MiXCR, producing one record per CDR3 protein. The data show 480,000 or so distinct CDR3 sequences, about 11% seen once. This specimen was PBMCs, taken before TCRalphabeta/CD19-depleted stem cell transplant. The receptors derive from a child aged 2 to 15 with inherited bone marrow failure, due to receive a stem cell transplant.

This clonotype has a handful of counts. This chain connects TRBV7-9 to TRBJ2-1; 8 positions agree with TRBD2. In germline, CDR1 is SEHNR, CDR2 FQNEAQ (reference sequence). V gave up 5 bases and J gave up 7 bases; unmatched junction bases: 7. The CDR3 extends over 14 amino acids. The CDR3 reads CASSARGDQNEQFF. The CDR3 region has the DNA TGTGCCAGCAGCGCGCGGGGGGACCAGAATGAGCAGTTCTTC.

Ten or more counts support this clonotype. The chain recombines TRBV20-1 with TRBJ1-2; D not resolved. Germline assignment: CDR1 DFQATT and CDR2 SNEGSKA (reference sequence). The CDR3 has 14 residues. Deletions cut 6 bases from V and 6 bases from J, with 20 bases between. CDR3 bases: TGCAGTGCACCAGGTCGCACAGTAAGAAATGGCTACACCTTC. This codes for CSAPGRTVRNGYTF.

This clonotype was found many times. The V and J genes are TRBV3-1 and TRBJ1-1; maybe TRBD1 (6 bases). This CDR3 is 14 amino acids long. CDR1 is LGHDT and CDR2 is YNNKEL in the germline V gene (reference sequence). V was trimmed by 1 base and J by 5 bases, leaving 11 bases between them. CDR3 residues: CASSQAGQGTEAFF. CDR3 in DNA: TGTGCCAGCAGCCAAGCAGGGCAGGGGACTGAAGCTTTCTTT. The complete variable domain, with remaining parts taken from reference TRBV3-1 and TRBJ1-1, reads DTAVSQTPKYLVTQMGNDKSIKCEQNLGHDTMYWYKQDSKKFLKIMFSYNNKELIINETVPNRFSPKSPDKAHLNLHINSLELGDSAVYFCASSQAGQGTEAFFGQGTRLTVV.

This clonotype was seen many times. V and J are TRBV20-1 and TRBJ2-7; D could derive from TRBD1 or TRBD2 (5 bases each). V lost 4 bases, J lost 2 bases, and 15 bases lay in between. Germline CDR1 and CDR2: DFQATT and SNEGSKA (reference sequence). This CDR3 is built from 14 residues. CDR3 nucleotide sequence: TGCAGTGCTATCTCCTCCGGGACGGCCTACGAGCAGTACTTC. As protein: CSAISSGTAYEQYF.

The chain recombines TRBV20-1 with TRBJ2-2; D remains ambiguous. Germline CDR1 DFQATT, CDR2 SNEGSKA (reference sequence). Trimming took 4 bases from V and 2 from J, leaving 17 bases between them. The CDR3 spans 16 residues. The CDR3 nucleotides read TGCAGTGCTACAAGTTATGGCTCGAGAAACACCGGGGAGCTGTTTTTT. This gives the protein CSATSYGSRNTGELFF.

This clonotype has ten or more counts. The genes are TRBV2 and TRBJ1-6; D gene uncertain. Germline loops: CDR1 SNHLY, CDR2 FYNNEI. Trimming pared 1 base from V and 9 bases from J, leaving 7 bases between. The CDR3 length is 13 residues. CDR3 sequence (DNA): TGTGCCAGCAGTGAAGTTTGGAGTTCACCCCTCCACTTT. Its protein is CASSEVWSSPLHF.

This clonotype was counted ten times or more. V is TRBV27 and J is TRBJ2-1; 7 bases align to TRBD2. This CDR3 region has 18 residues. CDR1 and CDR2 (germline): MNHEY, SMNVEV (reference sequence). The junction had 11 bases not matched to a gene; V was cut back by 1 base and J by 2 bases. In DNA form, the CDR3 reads TGTGCCAGCAGTTTATATGGGGGGGGTAGGCCTACCTACAATGAGCAGTTCTTC. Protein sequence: CASSLYGGGRPTYNEQFF.

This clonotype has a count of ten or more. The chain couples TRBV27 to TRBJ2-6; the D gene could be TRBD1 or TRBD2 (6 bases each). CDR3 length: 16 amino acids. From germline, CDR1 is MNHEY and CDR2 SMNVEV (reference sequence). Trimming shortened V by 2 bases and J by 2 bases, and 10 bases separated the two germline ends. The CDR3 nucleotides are TGTGCCAGCAGTTTAACGGGGGCTACTGGGGCCAACGTCCTGACTTTC. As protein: CASSLTGATGANVLTF.